The 10 T cell receptor beta chains reported below all come from one sample, sequenced in a study of cytomegalovirus exposure and HLA in healthy donors (dated by TCRdb to about 2017). Library construction relied on the immunoSEQ multiplex PCR assay. A mixture of 60 forward primers for TCR Vbeta segments and 13 reverse primers for TCR Jbeta segments was used in the multiplex PCR. Held by TCRdb, this immuneACCESS table contains in-frame sequences only and omits some clones. Under half of the omission traces to an unresolved V gene where checked; the cause of the rest is unknown. A total of tens of thousands of clones appear in this sample, around 87% of them only once. The ten largest clones add up to more than 7.5% of the sample. Source material: PBMCs. The receptors come from a woman between 35 and 50 years old in good health and CMV-seropositive.

The J gene is TRBJ2-1, the V gene TRBV7-2; a weak D match, TRBD1 (5 bases). The germline V gene has CDR1 SGHTA and CDR2 FQGNSA. This CDR3 comprises 13 residues. Trimming shortened V by 5 bases and J by 4 bases, and 9 bases separated the two germline ends. The CDR3 protein is CASSTTAYNEQFF. The DNA of the CDR3 is TGTGCCAGCAGCACGACAGCGTACAATGAGCAGTTCTTC.

The chain has TRBV2 and TRBJ1-3; maybe TRBD1 (5 bases). The germline V gene has CDR1 SNHLY and CDR2 FYNNEI. The CDR3 sequence is 14 residues long. V lost 7 bases and J 11 bases, leaving 21 bases between the germline ends. In DNA, the CDR3 is TGTGCCAGCACCGAGGGGAGGGACCGGGCCGCCATATATTTT. It specifies CASTEGRDRAAIYF.

In DNA, the CDR3 is TGTGCCAGCAGTCCTCAGGACAGGGGGCACGGGGAGCTGTTTTTT. It specifies CASSPQDRGHGELFF. The genes are TRBV28 and TRBJ2-2; 11 bases agree with TRBD1. V gave up 5 bases and J gave up 7 bases; unmatched junction bases: 6. Germline lookup yields CDR1 MDHEN and CDR2 SYDVKM. The CDR3 covers 15 residues.

CDR3: CASSAQETQYF. In nucleotides, the CDR3 is TGTGCCAGCAGCGCCCAGGAGACCCAGTACTTC. The chain carries TRBV7-6 and TRBJ2-5; D is ambiguous. V was trimmed by 5 bases and J by 5 bases, leaving 6 bases between them. The CDR3 covers 11 residues. Germline lookup yields CDR1 SGHVS and CDR2 FNYEAQ.

This clone was counted once. V is TRBV21-1 and J is TRBJ1-1; TRBD1, the D gene given by the table, was not confirmed from the DNA. TRBV21-1 is recorded as a pseudogene. CDR3 size: 15 residues. The CDR3, as DNA: TGTGCCAGCAGCAAAGGGGGCTGGGGGCGAGCTGAAGCTTTCTTT. Translated: CASSKGGWGRAEAFF.

The chain links TRBV6-4 to TRBJ1-6; 7 bases are shared with TRBD1. The CDR3 loop spans 14 amino acids. V was clipped by 8 bases and J by 12 bases; unmatched bases: 13. Per germline, CDR1 MRHNA and CDR2 SNTAGT. The CDR3 sequence is CASSNRGPSRPLHF. CDR3 in DNA: TGTGCCAGCTCGAACAGGGGTCCCTCGCGACCCCTCCACTTT.

The chain uses TRBV6-5 and TRBJ2-2; TRBD2 agrees at 8 bases. The CDR3 covers 16 residues. V shed 1 base and J 0 bases; nucleotides not matched to a gene: 1. CDR1 and CDR2 from the germline V gene are MNHEY and SVGAGI. This chain's CDR3 is CASSYLGLANTGELFF. Here the CDR3 DNA reads TGTGCCAGCAGTTACTTGGGACTAGCGAACACCGGGGAGCTGTTTTTT.

The V and J genes are TRBV7-9 and TRBJ2-1; 8 nucleotides agree with TRBD2. Germline V gene data show CDR1 as SEHNR and CDR2 as FQNEAQ (reference sequence). The CDR3 length is 16 residues. V shed 5 bases, J shed 4 bases, and the junction held 10 bases outside the gene matches. CDR3 sequence (DNA): TGTGCCAGCAGCACCTGGGGTAGCGGGGAGTACAATGAGCAGTTCTTC. Translating it yields CASSTWGSGEYNEQFF.

The chain links TRBV10-3 to TRBJ2-1; 9 positions agree with TRBD1. V shed 7 bases, J shed 6 bases, and the junction held 4 bases outside the gene matches. The CDR3 extends over 13 amino acids. Germline V CDR1 and CDR2: ENHRY, SYGVKD. CDR3 sequence: CAIKGTGSNEQFF. The CDR3 DNA sequence: TGTGCCATCAAAGGGACAGGGTCCAATGAGCAGTTCTTC.

This chain joins TRBV19 and TRBJ1-5; D is possibly TRBD1 (6 bases). Trimming cost V 4 bases and J 2 bases, with 6 bases left between them. Per the germline V gene, CDR1 is LNHDA and CDR2 is SQIVND (reference sequence). The CDR3 consists of 13 residues. The CDR3 bases are TGTGCCAGTAGTAAGGGGGGCAATCAGCCCCAGCATTTT. This gives the protein CASSKGGNQPQHF.